These 8 T cell receptor beta chains were sequenced from one sample in a study of long-term antiretroviral therapy in people with HIV. At the survey level, the v3.0 immunoSEQ assay was run. Assay used: immunoSEQ multiplex PCR; TCRdb lists only in-frame clones, some missing. The sample lists some 23,000 clones; around three quarters were seen once. The sample here was unsorted PBMCs, taken 1.2 years after starting antiretroviral therapy. These receptor sequences come from a middle-aged woman with HIV.

The V gene is TRBV19, the J gene TRBJ2-7, with D tentatively TRBD2 (5 bases). The germline V gene has CDR1 LNHDA and CDR2 SQIVND (reference sequence). Deletions cut 3 bases from V and 1 base from J, with 10 bases between. The CDR3 runs to 14 residues. Written as DNA, the CDR3 is TGTGCCAGTAGTATCGAGCTAGCTTCCTACGAGCAGTACTTC. Amino acids: CASSIELASYEQYF.

The chain joins TRBV21-1 to TRBJ2-1; the tabulated D call, TRBD1, remains unverified against the DNA. TRBV21-1 is noted as a pseudogene. The CDR3 contains 16 residues. CDR3 nucleotide sequence: TGTGCCAGCAGCAAAGACCGTGGCACAAGGGGCGATGAGCAGTTCTTC. Its translation: CASSKDRGTRGDEQFF.

The chain joins TRBV5-1 to TRBJ2-3; TRBD1 matches at 7 bases. The V segment lost 0 bases and the J segment 5 bases; nucleotides outside the gene matches: 9. The germline gives CDR1 SGHRS, CDR2 YFSETQ. This CDR3 region has 16 residues. In nucleotides, the CDR3 is TGCGCCAGCAGCTTGGCCTCGGCAGGGGGAGAAGATACGCAGTATTTT. Amino acids: CASSLASAGGEDTQYF. The whole variable domain, filled in from reference TRBV5-1 and TRBJ2-3, reads KAGVTQTPRYLIKTRGQQVTLSCSPISGHRSVSWYQQTPGQGLQFLFEYFSETQRNKGNFPGRFSGRQFSNSRSEMNVSTLELGDSALYLCASSLASAGGEDTQYFGPGTRLTVL.

The CDR3 DNA is TGTGCCAGCAGCTTAGCCAGGGGTTTAGACACTGAAGCTTTCTTT. It translates to CASSLARGLDTEAFF. This sequence joins TRBV5-4 and TRBJ1-1; D may be TRBD1 (6 bases). The CDR3 extends over 15 amino acids. Germline CDR1 reads SGHNT; CDR2 reads YYREEE (reference sequence). V was trimmed by 2 bases and J by 3 bases, leaving 14 bases between them.

This clone has only a few counts. This sequence joins TRBV19 and TRBJ1-5; 7 bases are a match to TRBD1. Germline V gene sequence: CDR1 LNHDA, CDR2 SQIVND (reference sequence). The CDR3 contains 13 residues. V lost 5 bases to trimming and J lost 5 bases; unmatched junction nucleotides: 3. The CDR3 DNA sequence: TGTGCCAGTAGTCACCAGGGGGATCAGCCCCAGCATTTT. Translated: CASSHQGDQPQHF.

The genes are TRBV5-6 and TRBJ2-2; D uncertain. The CDR3 sequence is 15 residues long. Trimming removed 0 bases at V and 2 bases at J, with 8 bases between. Germline V gene sequence: CDR1 SGHDT, CDR2 YYEEEE. CDR3 region: CASSLVTRNTGELFF. CDR3 nucleotides: TGTGCCAGCAGCTTGGTTACACGAAACACCGGGGAGCTGTTTTTT.

J is TRBJ2-7 and V is TRBV7-9, with D tentatively TRBD1 (5 bases). This CDR3 is built from 13 residues. Looked up from germline, CDR1 is SEHNR and CDR2 is FQNEAQ (reference sequence). The V end lost 2 bases, the J end lost 3 bases, and 8 bases lay between the germline ends. Written as DNA, the CDR3 is TGTGCCAGCAGCTTATTCCAGGGCTACGAGCAGTACTTC. It encodes CASSLFQGYEQYF.

The chain is built from TRBV9 and TRBJ2-3; D possibly corresponds to TRBD1 (5 bases). V lost 0 bases and J 2 bases, leaving 10 bases between the germline ends. Germline assignment: CDR1 SGDLS and CDR2 YYNGEE. This CDR3 has 15 residues. In DNA, the CDR3 is TGTGCCAGCAGCGTAGCAGGGTCCCACACAGATACGCAGTATTTT. Amino acids: CASSVAGSHTDTQYF.